These 21 T cell receptor beta chains share one sample of origin, sequenced in a study of cytomegalovirus exposure and HLA in healthy donors. Vbeta (60) and Jbeta (13) primers were used in the PCR. Measured with immunoSEQ multiplex PCR; TCRdb has only the in-frame clones, and not every one. The table has about 190,000 clones, 70% to 85% seen once. The source material was PBMCs. These receptors all come from a man aged 40-49 years in good health and CMV-seropositive.

V gene TRBV27 combines with J gene TRBJ1-4, with D perhaps matching TRBD1 (6 bases). V dropped 5 bases and J dropped 0 bases, with 13 bases sitting between them. The germline V gene encodes CDR1 MNHEY and CDR2 SMNVEV (reference sequence). The CDR3 loop spans 16 amino acids. DNA for the CDR3: TGTGCCAGCAGTCGGTACAGGGACGCAACTAATGAAAAACTGTTTTTT. It specifies CASSRYRDATNEKLFF.

V usage is TRBV5-6 and J usage is TRBJ1-6; perhaps TRBD1 as D (5 bases). CDR1 and CDR2 from the germline V gene are SGHDT and YYEEEE. This CDR3 is 16 amino acids long. Trimming stripped 3 bases from V and 1 base from J, with 11 bases between. Here the CDR3 DNA reads TGTGCCAGCAGCTCCCCCCGGGGGTCCTATAATTCACCCCTCCACTTT. It is translated as CASSSPRGSYNSPLHF.

The chain combines TRBV7-2 with TRBJ2-1; 7 nucleotides align to TRBD2. The CDR3 is made up of 16 amino acids. Looked up from germline, CDR1 is SGHTA and CDR2 is FQGNSA. The J segment lost 0 bases and the V segment lost 5 bases, leaving 7 bases of the junction unmatched. CDR3 amino acids: CASSRTRSSSYNEQFF. The CDR3 region has the DNA TGTGCCAGCAGCAGGACTAGATCAAGCTCCTACAATGAGCAGTTCTTC.

The chain couples TRBV25-1 to TRBJ1-2, with D uncertain. The germline V and J ends were trimmed by 2 bases and 8 bases, with 12 bases remaining between them. Per the germline V gene, CDR1 is MGHDK and CDR2 is SYGVNS. The CDR3 is 13 residues long. The DNA of the CDR3 is TGTGCCAGCAGTGAAGTGGTAGTGAGCGGCTACACCTTC. Translating gives CASSEVVVSGYTF.

The sample holds a few counts of this clone. V is TRBV4-3 and J is TRBJ2-2; TRBD2 aligns across 13 bases. The V gene end was trimmed by 6 bases and the J gene end by 4 bases; junction bases not matched to a gene: 5. The germline gives CDR1 LGHNA, CDR2 YSLEER. The CDR3 loop spans 16 amino acids. The CDR3 spells CASRLAGGPVTGELFF. CDR3 in DNA: TGCGCCAGCAGACTAGCGGGAGGGCCGGTCACCGGGGAGCTGTTTTTT.

The chain carries TRBV27 and TRBJ2-7; possibly TRBD1 for D (6 bases). In germline, CDR1 is MNHEY, CDR2 SMNVEV (reference sequence). This CDR3 spans 15 amino acids. V gave up 4 bases and J gave up 7 bases, with 20 bases separating them. The CDR3 DNA reads TGTGCCAGCAGTTATTTGGGGGCAGGGAGTGATGAGCAGTACTTC. Protein: CASSYLGAGSDEQYF.

The chain combines TRBV18 with TRBJ1-1; D perhaps matches TRBD1 (5 bases). The V and J ends lost 2 bases and 5 bases respectively, with 15 bases between them. Germline CDR1 is KGHSH and CDR2 is LQKENI. The CDR3 runs to 15 residues. The CDR3 nucleotides are TGTGCCAGCTCACCAGGGTCAGGGTACGAGACTGAAGCTTTCTTT. Protein sequence: CASSPGSGYETEAFF.

This clone was picked up one time. J is TRBJ1-1 and V is TRBV7-2; TRBD1 might be the D (6 bases). The CDR3 loop spans 14 amino acids. Germline V gives CDR1 SGHTA, CDR2 FQGNSA. Trimming cost V 1 base and J 2 bases, with 8 bases left between them. CDR3 amino acids: CASSLGQVNTEAFF. Here the CDR3 DNA reads TGTGCCAGCAGCTTAGGACAGGTCAACACTGAAGCTTTCTTT.

The chain carries TRBV19 and TRBJ1-2; D unresolved. The germline CDR1 and CDR2 sequences are LNHDA and SQIVND (reference sequence). Trimming left V 3 bases short and J 5 bases short, with 10 bases between. The CDR3 length is 13 residues. CDR3 in DNA: TGTGCCAGTAGTATTCCCGGGAGGTATGGCTACACCTTC. Translated: CASSIPGRYGYTF.

The chain joins TRBV7-9 to TRBJ2-3; TRBD1 is a possible D gene (6 bases). There are 15 residues in the CDR3. Germline CDR1 and CDR2: SEHNR and FQNEAQ (reference sequence). The V gene lost 4 bases and the J gene lost 3 bases, with 14 bases spanning the gap. CDR3: CASSSRLQGTDTQYF. The DNA of the CDR3 is TGTGCCAGCAGCTCCCGTTTGCAGGGGACAGATACGCAGTATTTT. The whole variable domain, filled in from reference TRBV7-9 and TRBJ2-3, reads DTGVSQNPRHKITKRGQNVTFRCDPISEHNRLYWYRQTLGQGPEFLTYFQNEAQLEKSRLLSDRFSAERPKGSFSTLEIQRTEQGDSAMYLCASSSRLQGTDTQYFGPGTRLTVL.

V usage is TRBV7-9 and J usage is TRBJ1-2, with D maybe TRBD1 (5 bases). V was cut by 2 bases and J by 8 bases, with 9 bases left in between. Germline CDR1 and CDR2: SEHNR and FQNEAQ (reference sequence). CDR3 size: 12 residues. The DNA for the CDR3 is TGTGCCAGCAGCTTACAAGGGGCCGGCTACACCTTC. Residues: CASSLQGAGYTF.

V gene TRBV7-2 combines with J gene TRBJ2-7; 14 positions match TRBD2. The ends lost 4 bases at V and 6 bases at J; junction bases unmatched: 14. Germline V gene sequence: CDR1 SGHTA, CDR2 FQGNSA. CDR3 length equals 18 residues. The CDR3 is CASSYTGLAGGRAREQYF. CDR3 in DNA: TGTGCCAGCAGCTACACAGGACTAGCGGGAGGACGGGCTCGCGAGCAGTACTTC.

This chain connects TRBV18 to TRBJ1-3; D is undetermined. This CDR3 comprises 15 residues. V was pared by 2 bases and J by 0 bases, with 8 bases between. Germline V CDR1 and CDR2: KGHSH, LQKENI. CDR3 loop: CASSPLASSGNTIYF. DNA for the CDR3: TGTGCCAGCTCACCATTGGCCAGCTCTGGAAACACCATATATTTT.

The V gene is TRBV4-3, the J gene TRBJ2-3; 10 nucleotides agree with TRBD2. The CDR3 contains 17 residues. After removal of 1 base from V and 4 bases from J, the junction contained 8 bases not matched to a gene. Per the germline V gene, CDR1 is LGHNA and CDR2 is YSLEER. CDR3 coding DNA: TGCGCCAGCAGCCAAGCCCCTCAAGCGGGAGGGCCAGATACGCAGTATTTT. Translation: CASSQAPQAGGPDTQYF.

The chain has TRBV5-5 and TRBJ2-5; 12 nucleotides match TRBD2. V lost 0 bases, J lost 5 bases, and 2 bases stayed unmatched. This CDR3 region has 15 residues. Per germline, CDR1 SGHKS and CDR2 YYEKEE (reference sequence). The CDR3 reads CASSLDLAGGETQYF. The CDR3 DNA reads as TGTGCCAGCAGCTTGGATCTAGCGGGAGGGGAGACCCAGTACTTC.

This chain joins TRBV18 and TRBJ2-7; D is perhaps TRBD1 (5 bases). There are 15 residues in the CDR3. Per the germline V gene, CDR1 is KGHSH and CDR2 is LQKENI. Trimming cost V 3 bases and J 7 bases, with 19 bases left between them. CDR3 loop: CASSPNDRPWREQYF. As DNA, the CDR3 is TGTGCCAGCTCACCGAACGACAGACCATGGCGGGAGCAGTACTTC.

This clone has only a few counts. The chain is built from TRBV15 and TRBJ1-2, with D possibly matching TRBD1 (6 bases). Germline CDR1 is LNHNV and CDR2 is YYDKDF (reference sequence). The ends were cut back, 0 bases at V and 1 base at J, with 9 bases in the middle. CDR3 length: 15 amino acids. CDR3 bases: TGTGCCACCAGCAGAGAGCAAGGGGGTAACTATGGCTACACCTTC. Its translation: CATSREQGGNYGYTF.

J is TRBJ2-2 and V is TRBV5-4, with 9 bases aligning to TRBD2. J was trimmed by 7 bases and V by 4 bases; bases with no gene match: 11. Germline CDR1 reads SGHNT; CDR2 reads YYREEE (reference sequence). The CDR3 is 16 residues long. The CDR3 loop reads CASSRPTSGPGGELFF. In nucleotides, the CDR3 is TGTGCCAGCAGCCGGCCGACTAGCGGACCCGGCGGGGAGCTGTTTTTT.

The V call is TRBV10-3, the J call TRBJ2-7; TRBD1 matches 7 bases. Trimming removed 7 bases from V and 2 bases from J; junction bases left unmatched: 8. Germline V lookup: CDR1 ENHRY, CDR2 SYGVKD. This CDR3 region has 14 residues. CDR3: CAINNRGFTYEQYF. The CDR3 DNA follows: TGTGCCATCAACAACAGGGGATTCACCTACGAGCAGTACTTC.

The rearrangement joins TRBV6-6 to TRBJ2-3, with D possibly TRBD1 on 5 matching bases. Germline CDR1 reads MNHNY; CDR2 reads SVGAGI (reference sequence). This CDR3 has 12 amino acids. V gave up 8 bases and J gave up 2 bases, with 8 bases separating them. The CDR3 loop is CASARDTDTQYF. In DNA, the CDR3 is TGTGCCAGCGCCAGGGACACAGATACGCAGTATTTT.

CDR3 loop: CASRRHRGRIDWENQPQHF. In nucleotides, the CDR3 is TGTGCCAGCAGAAGACACAGGGGACGAATCGACTGGGAGAATCAGCCCCAGCATTTT. The V gene is TRBV28, the J gene TRBJ1-5; the match to TRBD1 covers 7 bases. After removal of 6 bases from V and 4 bases from J, the junction contained 21 bases not matched to a gene. CDR1 is MDHEN and CDR2 is SYDVKM in the germline V gene. This CDR3 contains 19 residues.